These T cell receptor beta chains were read from a single sample in a study of T-cell memory formation after mild COVID-19. TCRdb called the 5' RACE reads again in MiXCR, with one record for every CDR3 protein. Of 170,000 or so distinct CDR3 sequences listed, 20% to 25% are singletons. What was sequenced was PBMCs or a T cell subset sorted from them (not recorded which). The receptors here all came from an adult woman who had mild COVID-19 (a few samples of this study predate the infection). Cell type and time point are not known. Both conserved end residues are trimmed from each CDR3.

cdr3_length j_call v_call cdr3_aa
12 TRBJ2-5 TRBV4-1 ASSQVAGSETQY
12 TRBJ2-2 TRBV9 ASRGLAGTGELF
12 TRBJ2-7 TRBV9 ASSPTTGWVEQY
13 TRBJ2-7 TRBV4-2 ASSQVPGSSLEQY
17 TRBJ2-3 TRBV13 ASSFEVLAGEAPTDTQY
13 TRBJ2-1 TRBV7-9 ASRDGVSEKNEQF
13 TRBJ2-1 TRBV24-1 ATSPGTSSYNEQF
11 TRBJ2-5 TRBV27 ASSWTGEETQY
9 TRBJ1-1 TRBV7-9 ASSLAEEAF
14 TRBJ2-1 TRBV7-9 ASSSPGQGTYNEQF
12 TRBJ1-2 TRBV6-5 ASSPWVPNYGYT
11 TRBJ1-6 TRBV5-1 ASSLSRNPPLH
15 TRBJ2-7 TRBV15 ATSRGAGTTVSYEQY
10 TRBJ1-3 TRBV20-1 SAGGQGNTIY
13 TRBJ1-1 TRBV5-6 ASSLGQGGYTEAF
12 TRBJ2-1 TRBV7-7 ASSLQRGLYEQF
10 TRBJ2-1 TRBV14 ASSQEPDEQF
13 TRBJ1-5 TRBV19 ASSIGEYSNQPQH
12 TRBJ1-1 TRBV27 ASSFAGQLLVAF
11 TRBJ1-1 TRBV4-1 ASSQDWVAEAF
16 TRBJ2-2 TRBV27 ASSPTSGGAVYTGELF
14 TRBJ2-1 TRBV9 ASSVVPGGQYNEQF
10 TRBJ2-7 TRBV10-2 ASAGRPYEQY
14 TRBJ2-2 TRBV12-3/TRBV12-4 ASSTGLAVNTGELF
13 TRBJ1-2 TRBV6-6 ASSLRDTPNYGYT
14 TRBJ2-1 TRBV27 ASSSPDVYSYNEQF
12 TRBJ2-5 TRBV9 ASSVTGGLETQY
11 TRBJ2-3 TRBV6-2/TRBV6-3 ASSLPREDTQY
11 TRBJ2-7 TRBV6-1 ASRYRGLYEQY
14 TRBJ2-3 TRBV7-9 ASSVFSGGASDTQY
11 TRBJ2-7 TRBV5-5 ASSARTGSEQY
14 TRBJ2-7 TRBV7-2 ASSLTSSGITYEQY
13 TRBJ2-3 TRBV4-1 ASSQAGDSTDTQY
14 TRBJ2-1 TRBV4-2 ASSQGGGSDYNEQF
16 TRBJ1-1 TRBV9 ASSVGGTLGQGGAEAF
10 TRBJ2-7 TRBV12-3/TRBV12-4 ASAEDTYEQY
13 TRBJ2-7 TRBV6-2/TRBV6-3 ASAAASGGGYEQY
11 TRBJ2-7 TRBV7-2 ASSRGPPYEQY
12 TRBJ1-1 TRBV6-5 ASSSSDTNTEAF
14 TRBJ1-2 TRBV6-4 ASSDSDQDSWDGYT
13 TRBJ2-3 TRBV12-3/TRBV12-4 ASSLGGTGTDTQY
9 TRBJ2-7 TRBV29-1 SVRGSYEQY
12 TRBJ2-7 TRBV4-1 ASSRQLGSYEQY
17 TRBJ2-3 TRBV6-2/TRBV6-3 ASSYSALRGDWDTDTQY